This T cell receptor (beta chain) appears in the sequencing data of a study of CD8+ T cells in alopecia areata (dated by TCRdb to the late 2010s). Study-level background: Treated patients were enrolled in an open-label pilot trial of oral tofacitinib at 5 to 10 mg twice daily for moderate-to-severe alopecia areata. Patients received tofacitinib for 6 to 18 months and were then followed off drug for 6 months to check for delayed response and recurrence. In treated patients, disease severity was measured using the SALT score, which gives the percentage of scalp surface area affected. High-throughput TCRbeta sequencing was used to examine T cell clonal expansion in alopecia areata in both the C3H/HeJ mouse model and human patients. On the human side, TCRbeta sequencing was run on scalp tissue and on sorted CD4+ and CD8+ peripheral blood T cells from healthy controls and from alopecia areata patients with either patchy or totalis/universalis disease. Tofacitinib-treated patients had biopsies at baseline and at 4 and 24 weeks of treatment, with a later scalp biopsy in several patients. Scalp clonality was compared among normal scalp (n=4), patchy alopecia areata scalp (n=8), and alopecia totalis/universalis scalp (n=8). RNA was obtained with the PAXgene miRNA kit for fixed scalp, the miRNeasy kit for PBMCs, and the RNeasy kit for mouse skin. TCRbeta CDR3 regions were amplified by immunoSEQ multiplex PCR with 35 Vbeta forward and 13 Jbeta reverse primers. What the authors observed across the whole study: Unlike mouse skin, where gammadelta T cells dominate, normal human skin contains resident alphabeta T cells that get sequenced too, which complicates analysis of the scalp TCR repertoire. Compared with normal scalp, lesional scalp had higher clonality and more expanded CD8+ clones, particularly in alopecia totalis/universalis, a pattern that suggests antigenic drive. Tofacitinib significantly decreased scalp clonality and the number of expanded CD8+ clones among the top 100 scalp clones. During tofacitinib treatment, many expanded lesional clones stuck around in both scalp and blood, and this persistence may partly explain why relapse happens after treatment is stopped. Because the treated cohort was small and had just a single nonresponder, larger studies are needed to establish links between baseline CD8+ expansion and response. Shared TCR sequences between patients were less evident than in mice, which may be partly attributable to HLA diversity in the patient population.

Explained via the paper, the time point label denotes: 20 to 30 weeks on oral tofacitinib. This sample's treatment or condition label indicates: oral pan-JAK inhibitor, 5-10 mg twice daily. Lesional scalp punch biopsies and peripheral blood were obtained from alopecia areata patients. PBMCs were separated by density centrifugation and stained for CD3, CD4 and CD8, after which CD4+ and CD8+ T cells were sorted on a FACSAria. Of note for this clone: No antigen is known for it. Base qualities are not at hand, and no much larger clone is one base apart.

The method was the immunoSEQ multiplex PCR assay. RNA was extracted from all samples and reverse transcribed into cDNA as template for TCR sequencing. First-strand cDNA was synthesized with SuperScript III using a 2:1 mix of oligo-dT and random hexamers. Amplification bias was assessed with a synthetic immune receptor repertoire, and residual bias was removed computationally. Per the authors' processing: Raw reads were preprocessed to remove errors, and CDR3 was defined according to IMGT conventions as the region from the conserved cysteine to phenylalanine. Clonality was calculated as 1 minus Shannon entropy normalized by log2 of the number of productive unique TCRs. CD4 or CD8 identity of scalp clones was inferred by cross-referencing scalp TCRbeta sequences with sorted blood CD4 and CD8 repertoires. The table was pulled from immuneACCESS by TCRdb, which kept in-frame rearrangements only. Such tables lose some clones; where checked, under half of the loss comes from unresolved V genes, and the rest has no known cause. The V and J calls and clone size were taken over from that table, and D and trimming were inferred from the DNA. This sample is represented by 190,000 or so clones; roughly 60% of them were singletons. In total, the top ten clones hold about 5% of the sample.

Measured from the cysteine to the phenylalanine, the CDR3 is 16 residues long. The DNA shown is the 48-base CDR3, in frame from base 1. The germline V end is reduced by 0 bases and the J end by 7 bases; junction bases left unmatched: 9. The germline V gene sets CDR1 to SGHRS and CDR2 to YFSETQ. The receptor's source is a human donor with alopecia areata. This sample comprised CD4+ T cells sorted from blood, obtained at week 24, from a patient treated with tofacitinib. The chain joins TRBV5-1 to TRBJ2-1, with 8 bases matching TRBD2. The sequenced DNA: TGCGCCAGCAGCTTGGTCCCGTCGGGGACTAGTAATGAGCAGTTCTTC. Translated, this is CASSLVPSGTSNEQFF.